Listed below are T cell receptor beta chains from one sample, sequenced in a study of beta chain features in type 1 diabetes. Profiling relied on immunoSEQ multiplex PCR, and the TCRdb table lists in-frame clones only, not all of them. The sample consists of some 640,000 clones, around 15% of them appearing once. Sample: naive CD4+ T cells from blood. Receptors originate from a man between 18 and 29 years old with type 1 diabetes. CDR3s include the opening cysteine and the closing phenylalanine or tryptophan. Fields, in order: J gene, clone size, D gene, V gene, CDR3 protein, CDR3 DNA. D genes are given only for firm matches. Expanded clones are given a class, and other clones once, few, many or no size at all.

TRBJ1-2	few	-	TRBV7-2	CASSLGGAGGYTF	TGTGCCAGCAGCTTAGGAGGGGCGGGTGGCTACACCTTC
TRBJ2-7	-	TRBD1	TRBV18	CASSQDRGVYEQYF	TGTGCCAGCTCACAGGACAGGGGTGTCTACGAGCAGTACTTC
TRBJ2-1	few	-	TRBV10-3	CAIGNNEQFF	TGTGCCATCGGCAACAATGAGCAGTTCTTC
TRBJ1-5	-	-	TRBV5-4	CASSASVLGNQPQHF	TGTGCCAGCAGCGCGAGCGTCCTGGGGAACCAGCCCCAGCATTTT
TRBJ1-1	-	-	TRBV7-3	CASSSSGAKTEAFF	TGTGCCAGCAGCTCGTCAGGGGCGAAAACTGAAGCTTTCTTT
TRBJ2-3	few	-	TRBV7-2	CASSLASQNTQYF	TGTGCCAGCAGCTTAGCCTCACAGAATACGCAGTATTTT
TRBJ1-1	-	-	TRBV7-6	CASSLTLTGALMNTEAFF	TGTGCCAGCAGCTTAACTCTAACCGGGGCCTTGATGAACACTGAAGCTTTCTTT
TRBJ1-2	few	-	TRBV18	CASSVNREHYGYTF	TGTGCCAGCTCGGTGAACAGGGAACACTATGGCTACACCTTC
TRBJ1-2	-	-	TRBV30	CAWVSGRVNYGYTF	TGTGCCTGGGTCTCTGGGAGAGTTAACTATGGCTACACCTTC
TRBJ2-3	-	-	TRBV6-5	CASRDPGGSTDTQYF	TGTGCCAGCAGGGACCCCGGGGGTAGCACAGATACGCAGTATTTT
TRBJ2-7	few	-	TRBV18	CASLGGNTYEQYF	TGTGCCAGCTTAGGAGGCAACACCTACGAGCAGTACTTC
TRBJ1-2	-	-	TRBV18	CASSPFDPNNYGYTF	TGTGCCAGCTCACCTTTTGATCCAAACAACTATGGCTACACCTTC
TRBJ1-1	-	-	TRBV5-6	CASSSTYGTGNTEAFF	TGTGCCAGCAGCTCCACTTACGGGACTGGGAACACTGAAGCTTTCTTT
TRBJ2-7	few	-	TRBV7-2	CASSFPRFTYEQYF	TGTGCCAGCAGCTTCCCTCGGTTCACCTACGAGCAGTACTTC
TRBJ2-3	few	-	TRBV30	CACQDTDTQYF	TGTGCCTGCCAGGACACAGATACGCAGTATTTT
TRBJ1-2	few	-	TRBV28	CASRRSRNYGYTF	TGTGCCAGCAGACGTAGCAGGAACTATGGCTACACCTTC
TRBJ2-3	few	TRBD1	TRBV9	CASSVAGTGSSDTQYF	TGTGCCAGCAGCGTAGCCGGGACAGGGAGTTCAGATACGCAGTATTTT
TRBJ2-5	few	TRBD2	TRBV2	CASSRLLANQETQYF	TGTGCCAGCAGTCGTCTACTAGCGAACCAAGAGACCCAGTACTTC
TRBJ1-2	few	-	TRBV30	CAWSGGTPGGYTF	TGTGCCTGGTCCGGCGGGACCCCCGGGGGCTACACCTTC
TRBJ1-2	few	-	TRBV19	CASSMLVYGYTF	TGTGCCAGTAGTATGCTCGTCTATGGCTACACCTTC
TRBJ2-2	few	TRBD1	TRBV9	CASSVRQGPTGELFF	TGTGCCAGCAGCGTCCGACAGGGGCCCACCGGGGAGCTGTTTTTT
TRBJ1-2	-	-	TRBV7-9	CASTIWGGYTF	TGTGCCAGCACCATTTGGGGTGGCTACACCTTC
TRBJ2-3	-	-	TRBV5-6	CASSPVTATDTQYF	TGTGCCAGCAGCCCGGTGACAGCCACAGATACGCAGTATTTT
TRBJ2-2	-	TRBD2	TRBV5-4	CASSWTSGTSGELFF	TGTGCCAGCAGTTGGACTAGCGGGACGTCCGGGGAGCTGTTTTTT
TRBJ2-7	-	TRBD1	TRBV28	CASSHAGTGTYEQYF	TGTGCCAGCAGTCATGCCGGGACAGGGACCTACGAGCAGTACTTC
TRBJ1-2	few	-	TRBV7-2	CASTLPQDNYGYTF	TGTGCCAGCACCTTACCCCAGGATAACTATGGCTACACCTTC
TRBJ1-2	few	-	TRBV18	CASSPADGTSAGYTF	TGTGCCAGCTCACCTGCAGACGGTACCAGTGCTGGCTACACCTTC
TRBJ2-6	-	-	TRBV4-2	CASSQDVPGANVLTF	TGTGCCAGCAGCCAAGATGTACCTGGGGCCAACGTCCTGACTTTC
TRBJ2-7	few	-	TRBV19	CASSRVGPPSDEQYF	TGTGCCAGTAGCCGAGTCGGGCCACCGAGTGACGAGCAGTACTTC
TRBJ2-1	-	-	TRBV15	CATSRVRARSYNEQFF	TGTGCCACCAGCAGAGTAAGGGCAAGGTCCTACAATGAGCAGTTCTTC
TRBJ2-7	-	-	TRBV6-6	CASSYGQRRLEQYF	TGTGCCAGCAGTTATGGACAGCGCCGGCTCGAGCAGTACTTC
TRBJ2-1	few	TRBD2	TRBV11-1	CASSSSSGGHYNEQFF	TGTGCCAGCAGCTCTTCTAGCGGGGGGCACTACAATGAGCAGTTCTTC
TRBJ1-1	few	-	TRBV4-2	CASSQDANTEAFF	TGTGCCAGCAGCCAAGATGCGAACACTGAAGCTTTCTTT
TRBJ2-1	few	TRBD1	TRBV5-6	CASSLNRGYNEQFF	TGTGCCAGCAGCTTGAACAGGGGCTACAATGAGCAGTTCTTC
TRBJ2-7	-	-	TRBV20-1	CSARYIYEQYF	TGCAGTGCTCGTTACATCTACGAGCAGTACTTC
TRBJ1-1	-	-	TRBV29-1	CSVARNEAFF	TGCAGCGTTGCCCGGAATGAAGCTTTCTTT
TRBJ2-2	few	TRBD1	TRBV30	CAWARQGAGTGELFF	TGTGCCTGGGCTCGACAGGGGGCAGGAACCGGGGAGCTGTTTTTT
TRBJ2-3	-	-	TRBV29-1	CSVADGTDTQYF	TGCAGCGTTGCGGACGGGACAGATACGCAGTATTTT
TRBJ2-3	few	-	TRBV5-1	CASSNELTSTDTQYF	TGCGCCAGCAGCAACGAACTTACTAGCACAGATACGCAGTATTTT
TRBJ2-1	few	-	TRBV29-1	CSVGRSWDEQFF	TGCAGCGTTGGGAGAAGTTGGGATGAGCAGTTCTTC
TRBJ1-5	few	-	TRBV30	CAWSVSGDQPQHF	TGTGCCTGGAGTGTATCTGGGGATCAGCCCCAGCATTTT
TRBJ2-5	-	TRBD2	TRBV9	CASSDSGGREETQYF	TGTGCCAGCAGCGATAGCGGGGGCCGGGAAGAGACCCAGTACTTC
TRBJ2-5	few	-	TRBV7-9	CASSEQETQYF	TGTGCCAGCAGCGAGCAAGAGACCCAGTACTTC
TRBJ2-2	-	-	TRBV10-3	CAISESLENTGELFF	TGTGCCATCAGTGAGTCACTAGAGAACACCGGGGAGCTGTTTTTT
TRBJ2-7	-	TRBD2	TRBV28	CASSSSTSGSSYEQYF	TGTGCCAGCTCATCCTCTACTAGCGGTAGCTCCTACGAGCAGTACTTC
TRBJ2-5	few	-	TRBV30	CAWSVKGGTGTQYF	TGTGCCTGGAGTGTAAAGGGGGGCACGGGGACCCAGTACTTC
TRBJ2-1	few	-	TRBV7-9	CASSNPRSTRSYNEQFF	TGTGCCAGCAGTAACCCTAGGTCGACACGATCCTACAATGAGCAGTTCTTC
TRBJ2-7	-	-	TRBV29-1	CSVSGLQSSYEQYF	TGCAGCGTGTCGGGACTCCAAAGCTCCTACGAGCAGTACTTC
TRBJ2-5	few	-	TRBV5-1	CASAIRAAKETQYF	TGCGCCAGCGCCATAAGAGCGGCGAAAGAGACCCAGTACTTC
TRBJ1-2	-	TRBD1	TRBV5-1	CASSDGQGPPSGGYTF	TGCGCCAGCAGCGACGGACAGGGGCCTCCCTCGGGAGGCTACACCTTC
TRBJ2-7	few	-	TRBV7-2	CASSLVGGAVRNSYEQYF	TGTGCCAGCAGCTTAGTGGGGGGAGCGGTCCGGAACTCCTACGAGCAGTACTTC
TRBJ2-4	few	-	TRBV21-1	CASRTPGQGTKNIQYF	TGTGCCAGCAGGACCCCGGGACAGGGGACGAAAAACATTCAGTACTTC
TRBJ1-2	-	-	TRBV5-4	CASSPEVNNYGYTF	TGTGCCAGCAGCCCGGAAGTAAATAACTATGGCTACACCTTC
TRBJ2-3	few	TRBD1	TRBV7-9	CASSLGTTGSDTQYF	TGTGCCAGCAGCTTAGGGACGACAGGGTCAGATACGCAGTATTTT
TRBJ2-7	few	-	TRBV5-1	CASSLTDSYEQYF	TGCGCCAGCAGCTTAACAGACAGCTACGAGCAGTACTTC
TRBJ2-2	few	-	TRBV5-6	CASSLDPARDTGELFF	TGTGCCAGCAGCTTGGATCCAGCCCGGGACACCGGGGAGCTGTTTTTT
TRBJ2-2	-	TRBD2	TRBV29-1	CSVTGGGRMSGELFF	TGCAGCGTTACGGGCGGCGGGAGGATGTCCGGGGAGCTGTTTTTT
TRBJ1-5	few	-	TRBV30	CAWSIISGGPQHF	TGTGCCTGGAGTATTATCTCCGGAGGGCCCCAGCATTTT